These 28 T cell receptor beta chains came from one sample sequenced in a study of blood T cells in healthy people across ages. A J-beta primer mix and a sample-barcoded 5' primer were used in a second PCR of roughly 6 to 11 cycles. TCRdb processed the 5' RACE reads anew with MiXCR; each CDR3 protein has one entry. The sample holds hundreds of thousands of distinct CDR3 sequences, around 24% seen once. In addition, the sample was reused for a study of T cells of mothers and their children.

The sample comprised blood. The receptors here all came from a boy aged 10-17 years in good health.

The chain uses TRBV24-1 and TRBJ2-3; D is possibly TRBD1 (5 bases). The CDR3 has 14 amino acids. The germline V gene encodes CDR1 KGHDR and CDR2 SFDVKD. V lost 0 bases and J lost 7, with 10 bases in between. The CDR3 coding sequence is TGTGCCACCAGTGATTTGCAGGGCTCGAATACGCAGTATTTT. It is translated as CATSDLQGSNTQYF.

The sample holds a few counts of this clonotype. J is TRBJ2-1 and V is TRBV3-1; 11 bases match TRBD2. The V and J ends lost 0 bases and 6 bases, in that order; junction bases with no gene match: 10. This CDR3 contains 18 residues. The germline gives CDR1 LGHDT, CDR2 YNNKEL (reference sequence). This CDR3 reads CASSQETSGGPRLNEQFF. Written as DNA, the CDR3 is TGTGCCAGCAGCCAAGAAACTAGCGGGGGACCGAGGCTCAATGAGCAGTTCTTC.

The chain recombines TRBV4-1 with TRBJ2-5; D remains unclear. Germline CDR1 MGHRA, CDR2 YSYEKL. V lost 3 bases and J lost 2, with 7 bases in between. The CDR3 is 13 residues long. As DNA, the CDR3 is TGCGCCAGCAGCCAGCCAGGACAAGAGACCCAGTACTTC. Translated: CASSQPGQETQYF.

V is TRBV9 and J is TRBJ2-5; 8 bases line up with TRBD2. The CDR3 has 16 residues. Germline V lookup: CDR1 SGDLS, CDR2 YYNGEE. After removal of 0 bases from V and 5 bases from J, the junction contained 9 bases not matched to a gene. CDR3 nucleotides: TGTGCCAGCAGCGTAGAGAGCGGGGGAACAGGGGAGACCCAGTACTTC. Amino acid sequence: CASSVESGGTGETQYF.

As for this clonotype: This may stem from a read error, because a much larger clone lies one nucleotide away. The CDR3 DNA reads TGCAGTGCTGCTCCACAGGGACCTTACGTGCAGTACTTC. As protein: CSAAPQGPYVQYF. The chain carries TRBV20-1 and TRBJ2-7, with a weak D call TRBD1 (6 bases). This CDR3 has 13 residues. Germline V gene sequence: CDR1 DFQATT, CDR2 SNEGSKA (reference sequence).

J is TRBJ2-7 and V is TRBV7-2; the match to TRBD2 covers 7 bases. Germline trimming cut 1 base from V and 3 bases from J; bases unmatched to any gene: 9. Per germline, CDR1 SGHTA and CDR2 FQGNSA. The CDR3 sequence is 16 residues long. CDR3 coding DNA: TGTGCCAGCAGCTTAGTATCGTCCCAGCGGGGCTACGAGCAGTACTTC. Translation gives CASSLVSSQRGYEQYF.

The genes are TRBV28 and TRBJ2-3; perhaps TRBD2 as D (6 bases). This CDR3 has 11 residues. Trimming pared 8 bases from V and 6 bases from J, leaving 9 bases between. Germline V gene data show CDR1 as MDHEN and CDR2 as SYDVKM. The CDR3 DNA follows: TGTGCCAGCGTCCGGGAGGATACGCAGTATTTT. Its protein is CASVREDTQYF.

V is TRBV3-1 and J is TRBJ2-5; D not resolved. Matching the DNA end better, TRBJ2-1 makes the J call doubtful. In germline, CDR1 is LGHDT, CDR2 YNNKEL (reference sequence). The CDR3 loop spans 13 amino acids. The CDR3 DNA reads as TGTGCCAGCAGCCAAGATATCGTGGCTGAGCAGTTCTTC. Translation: CASSQDIVAEQFF.

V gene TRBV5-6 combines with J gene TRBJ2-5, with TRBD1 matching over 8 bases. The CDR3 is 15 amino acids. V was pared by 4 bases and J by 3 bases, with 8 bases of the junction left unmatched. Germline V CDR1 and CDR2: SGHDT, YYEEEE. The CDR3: CASSLPGQGKETQYF. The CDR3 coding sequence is TGTGCCAGCAGCCTCCCCGGACAGGGTAAAGAGACCCAGTACTTC. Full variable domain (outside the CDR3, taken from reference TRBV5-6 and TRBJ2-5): DAGVTQSPTHLIKTRGQQVTLRCSPKSGHDTVSWYQQALGQGPQFIFQYYEEEERQRGNFPDRFSGHQFPNYSSELNVNALLLGDSALYLCASSLPGQGKETQYFGPGTRLLVL.

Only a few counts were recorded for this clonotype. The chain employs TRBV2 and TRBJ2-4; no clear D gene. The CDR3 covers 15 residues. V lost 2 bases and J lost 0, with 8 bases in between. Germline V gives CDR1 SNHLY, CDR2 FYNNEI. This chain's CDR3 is CASSEIKVAKNIQYF. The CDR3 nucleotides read TGTGCCAGCAGTGAAATCAAAGTAGCCAAAAACATTCAGTACTTC.

CDR3 protein: CASSPGAREAFF. As DNA, the CDR3 is TGTGCCAGCAGTCCCGGGGCTCGTGAAGCTTTCTTT. The chain couples TRBV12-3 or TRBV12-4 to TRBJ1-1; tentative D call: TRBD1 (5 bases). The CDR3 runs to 12 residues. V was cut by 5 bases and J by 7 bases, with 11 bases left in between.

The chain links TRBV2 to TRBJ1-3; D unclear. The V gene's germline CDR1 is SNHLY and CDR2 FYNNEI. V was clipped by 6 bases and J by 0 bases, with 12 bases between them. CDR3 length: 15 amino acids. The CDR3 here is CASRMTSGSGNTIYF. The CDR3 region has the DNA TGTGCCAGCAGAATGACATCTGGCTCTGGAAACACCATATATTTT. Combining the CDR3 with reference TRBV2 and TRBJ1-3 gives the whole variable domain EPEVTQTPSHQVTQMGQEVILRCVPISNHLYFYWYRQILGQKVEFLVSFYNNEISEKSEIFDDQFSVERPDGSNFTLKIRSTKLEDSAMYFCASRMTSGSGNTIYFGEGSWLTVV.

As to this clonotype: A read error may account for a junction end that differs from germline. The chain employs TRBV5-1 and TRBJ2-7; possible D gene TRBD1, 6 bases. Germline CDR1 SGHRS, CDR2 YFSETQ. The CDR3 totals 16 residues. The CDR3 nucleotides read TGCGTCAGCAGCTTGGCCGGACAGATGGGGACCTACGAGCAGTACTTC. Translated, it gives CVSSLAGQMGTYEQYF.

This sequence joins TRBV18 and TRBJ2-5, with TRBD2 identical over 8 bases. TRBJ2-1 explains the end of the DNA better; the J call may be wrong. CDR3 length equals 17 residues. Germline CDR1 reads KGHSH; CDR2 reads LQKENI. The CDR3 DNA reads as TGTGCCAGCTCAACGGGGACTAGTGGGATAGTGGTCAATGAGCAGTTCTTC. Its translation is CASSTGTSGIVVNEQFF.

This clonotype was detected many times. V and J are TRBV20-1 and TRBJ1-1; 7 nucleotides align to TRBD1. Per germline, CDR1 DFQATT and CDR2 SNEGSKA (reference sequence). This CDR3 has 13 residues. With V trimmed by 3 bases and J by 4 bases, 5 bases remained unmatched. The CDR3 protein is CSASRQGFTEAFF. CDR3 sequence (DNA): TGCAGTGCTAGTCGACAGGGTTTCACTGAAGCTTTCTTT.

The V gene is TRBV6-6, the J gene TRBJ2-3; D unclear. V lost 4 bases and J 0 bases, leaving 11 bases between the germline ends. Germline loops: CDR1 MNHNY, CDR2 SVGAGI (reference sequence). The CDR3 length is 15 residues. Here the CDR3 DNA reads TGTGCCAGCAGTTCTGAACGTACTAGCACAGATACGCAGTATTTT. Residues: CASSSERTSTDTQYF.

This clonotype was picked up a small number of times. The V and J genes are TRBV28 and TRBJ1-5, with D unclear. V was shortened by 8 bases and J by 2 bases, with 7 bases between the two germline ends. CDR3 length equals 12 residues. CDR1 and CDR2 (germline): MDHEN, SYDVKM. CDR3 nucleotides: TGTGCCAGCCAGGCCGGCAATCAGCCCCAGCATTTT. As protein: CASQAGNQPQHF.

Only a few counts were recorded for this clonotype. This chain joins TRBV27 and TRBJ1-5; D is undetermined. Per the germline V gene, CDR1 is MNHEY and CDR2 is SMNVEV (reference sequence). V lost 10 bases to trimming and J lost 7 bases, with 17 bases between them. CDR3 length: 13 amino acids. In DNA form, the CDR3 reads TGTGCCACCCCTCGGCCGACCAGGCAGCCCCAGCATTTT. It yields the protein CATPRPTRQPQHF.

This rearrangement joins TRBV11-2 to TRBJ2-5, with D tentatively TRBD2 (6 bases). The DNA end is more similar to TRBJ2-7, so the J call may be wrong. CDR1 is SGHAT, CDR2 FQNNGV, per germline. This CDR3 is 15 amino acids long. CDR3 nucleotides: TGTGCCAGCAGACGTCCGGGACTGGGGATCCACGAGCAGTACTTC. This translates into CASRRPGLGIHEQYF.

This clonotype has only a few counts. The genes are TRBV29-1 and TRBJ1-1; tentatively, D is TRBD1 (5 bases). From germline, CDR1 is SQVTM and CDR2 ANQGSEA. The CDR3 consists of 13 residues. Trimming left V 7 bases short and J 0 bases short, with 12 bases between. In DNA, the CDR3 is TGCAGCGCAGAGTGGGGGATGAACACTGAAGCTTTCTTT. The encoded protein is CSAEWGMNTEAFF.

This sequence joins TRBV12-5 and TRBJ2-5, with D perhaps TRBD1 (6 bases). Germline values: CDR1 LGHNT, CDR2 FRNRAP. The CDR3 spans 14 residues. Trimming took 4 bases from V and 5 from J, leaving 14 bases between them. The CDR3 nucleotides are TGTGCTAGTGGTTCACAGGGTTCTGGGGAGACCCAGTACTTC. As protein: CASGSQGSGETQYF.

The CDR3 sequence: CASSPFLNYGYTF. CDR3 in DNA: TGTGCCAGCAGTCCCTTTTTAAACTATGGCTACACCTTC. The J gene is TRBJ1-2, the V gene TRBV28; D uncertain. CDR1 and CDR2 from the germline V gene are MDHEN and SYDVKM. With 5 bases removed from V and 2 bases from J, the gap between germline ends came to 9 bases. The CDR3 extends over 13 amino acids.

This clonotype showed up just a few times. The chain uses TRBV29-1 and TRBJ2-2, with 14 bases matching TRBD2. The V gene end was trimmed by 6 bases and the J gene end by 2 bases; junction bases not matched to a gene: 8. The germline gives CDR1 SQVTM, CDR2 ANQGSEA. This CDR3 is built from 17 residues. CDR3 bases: TGCAGCGTATCTCCGACTAGCGGGGGGGTTAACACCGGGGAGCTGTTTTTT. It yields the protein CSVSPTSGGVNTGELFF.

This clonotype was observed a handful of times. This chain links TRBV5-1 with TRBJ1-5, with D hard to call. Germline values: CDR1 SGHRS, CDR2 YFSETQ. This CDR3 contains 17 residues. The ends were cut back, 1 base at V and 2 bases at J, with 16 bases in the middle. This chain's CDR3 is CASSLNPMTPGNQPQHF. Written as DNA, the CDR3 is TGCGCCAGCAGCTTGAACCCGATGACTCCAGGCAATCAGCCCCAGCATTTT.

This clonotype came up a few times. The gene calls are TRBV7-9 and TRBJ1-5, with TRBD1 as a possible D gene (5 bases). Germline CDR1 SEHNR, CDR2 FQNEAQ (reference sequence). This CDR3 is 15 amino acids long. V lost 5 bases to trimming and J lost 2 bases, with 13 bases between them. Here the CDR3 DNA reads TGTGCCAGCAGCCAAGGGGAAGTGGGCAATCAGCCCCAGCATTTT. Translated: CASSQGEVGNQPQHF.

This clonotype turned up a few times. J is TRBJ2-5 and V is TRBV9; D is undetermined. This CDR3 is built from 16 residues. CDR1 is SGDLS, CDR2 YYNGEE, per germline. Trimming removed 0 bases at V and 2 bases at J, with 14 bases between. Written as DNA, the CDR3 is TGTGCCAGCAGCGTAGGGGCCAGTACCTTACAAGAGACCCAGTACTTC. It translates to CASSVGASTLQETQYF.

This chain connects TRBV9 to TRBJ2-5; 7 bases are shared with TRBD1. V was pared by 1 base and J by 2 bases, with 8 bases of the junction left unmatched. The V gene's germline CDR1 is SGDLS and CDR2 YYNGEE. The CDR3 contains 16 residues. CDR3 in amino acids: CASSVTVTGSQETQYF. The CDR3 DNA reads TGTGCCAGCAGCGTAACGGTGACAGGGTCTCAAGAGACCCAGTACTTC. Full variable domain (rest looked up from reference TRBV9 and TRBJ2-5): DSGVTQTPKHLITATGQRVTLRCSPRSGDLSVYWYQQSLDQGLQFLIQYYNGEERAKGNILERFSAQQFPDLHSELNLSSLELGDSALYFCASSVTVTGSQETQYFGPGTRLLVL.

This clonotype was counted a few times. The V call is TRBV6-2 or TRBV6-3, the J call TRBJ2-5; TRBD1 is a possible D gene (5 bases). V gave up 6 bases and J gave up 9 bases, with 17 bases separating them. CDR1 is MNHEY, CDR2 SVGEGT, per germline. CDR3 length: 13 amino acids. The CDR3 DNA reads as TGTGCCAGCAGGGAGACGGACAAGAGACCCCAGTACTTC. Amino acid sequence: CASRETDKRPQYF.